The T cell receptor (beta chain) described here comes from a study of early T cells in non-severe SARS-CoV-2 infection. Overall study context: Unpaired chains resulted from sequencing bulk RNA of unsorted whole blood. Points from the study as a whole: The VDJdb matching leaned toward anti-spike CD8 responses and overlooked private and CD4 specificities.

This clonotype has ten or more counts. Antigen specificity is unknown. Attached unique molecular identifiers marked individual cDNA molecules. TCRdb itself ran the 5' RACE reads through MiXCR, one entry per CDR3 protein. Among approximately 62,000 distinct CDR3 sequences listed, roughly 12% were seen once. Trimming cost V 0 bases and J 7 bases, with 7 bases left between them. CDR3 length: 12 amino acids. CDR1 is SGHRS and CDR2 is YFSETQ in the germline V gene. V usage is TRBV5-1 and J usage is TRBJ1-1; unclear D gene. Sample: whole blood. This sequence was found in an adult who was a healthcare worker with PCR-confirmed SARS-CoV-2 infection or an uninfected control (not recorded which). The CDR3 loop reads CASSLVGSEAFF. The CDR3 DNA is TGCGCCAGCAGCTTGGTGGGGAGTGAAGCTTTCTTT.